The 25 T cell receptor beta chains given below trace back to one sample, sequenced in a study of blood T cell repertoires in COVID-19. Only in-frame clones appear in the TCRdb table, and some are missing; sequencing was by immunoSEQ multiplex PCR. The data hold 110,000 or so clones, with 84% observed a single time. The sample consisted of peripheral blood. The receptors were sampled from a woman aged 50 to 65 with acute or convalescent COVID-19.

The V call is TRBV7-3, the J call TRBJ1-1, with D unresolved. From germline, CDR1 is SGHTA and CDR2 FQGTGA. This CDR3 region has 13 residues. Trimming shortened V by 3 bases and J by 1 base, and 6 bases separated the two germline ends. CDR3 loop: CASSFAENTEAFF. CDR3 sequence (DNA): TGTGCCAGCAGCTTCGCAGAGAACACTGAAGCTTTCTTT.

The chain has TRBV6-1 and TRBJ2-2; D gene unclear. V was cut by 3 bases and J by 4 bases, with 9 bases left in between. The CDR3 is 14 amino acids. From germline, CDR1 is MNHNS and CDR2 SASEGT. CDR3: CASSDQGATGELFF. In nucleotides, the CDR3 is TGTGCCAGCAGTGATCAAGGAGCCACCGGGGAGCTGTTTTTT.

This clone was seen only a few times. The chain is built from TRBV5-1 and TRBJ1-1; 8 bases are a match to TRBD1. V gave up 4 bases and J gave up 0 bases; unmatched junction bases: 23. This CDR3 is built from 21 residues. Germline-derived CDR1 and CDR2 are SGHRS and YFSETQ. The CDR3 DNA reads as TGCGCCAGCAGCCCCGGCGGGGCCCCAAGACAGGGGCGGGTTGTGAACACTGAAGCTTTCTTT. Translated, it gives CASSPGGAPRQGRVVNTEAFF. Looking up the rest from reference TRBV5-1 and TRBJ1-1 gives the full variable domain: KAGVTQTPRYLIKTRGQQVTLSCSPISGHRSVSWYQQTPGQGLQFLFEYFSETQRNKGNFPGRFSGRQFSNSRSEMNVSTLELGDSALYLCASSPGGAPRQGRVVNTEAFFGQGTRLTVV.

This rearrangement joins TRBV9 to TRBJ2-1; a possible D gene is TRBD2 (6 bases). There are 16 residues in the CDR3. Germline values: CDR1 SGDLS, CDR2 YYNGEE. Trimming removed 0 bases at V and 1 base at J, with 11 bases between. Here the CDR3 DNA reads TGTGCCAGCAGCGTAGGGTCAGGGAGGTCCTACAATGAGCAGTTCTTC. Protein sequence: CASSVGSGRSYNEQFF.

This chain connects TRBV10-1 to TRBJ2-1, with 8 bases that match TRBD2. V shed 10 bases, J shed 7 bases, and the junction held 9 bases outside the gene matches. Germline V CDR1 and CDR2: WNHNN, SYGVQD (reference sequence). The CDR3 loop spans 13 amino acids. The CDR3 nucleotides are TGCGCCACCTCGGGGGGGCCGAAGAATGAGCAGTTCTTC. Encoded protein: CATSGGPKNEQFF.

The chain joins TRBV4-2 to TRBJ1-1, with D tentatively TRBD1 (5 bases). Germline CDR1 and CDR2: LGHNA and YNFKEQ. Trimming removed 4 bases from V and 2 bases from J, with 14 bases in between. The CDR3 runs 15 residues. CDR3 coding DNA: TGTGCCAGCAGCCTTACAGGAACCCTAAACACTGAAGCTTTCTTT. This sequence encodes CASSLTGTLNTEAFF.

V is TRBV18 and J is TRBJ1-2, with 8 bases fitting TRBD1. The germline V gene encodes CDR1 KGHSH and CDR2 LQKENI. The CDR3 has 13 amino acids. V was clipped by 6 bases and J by 4 bases; unmatched bases: 4. CDR3 DNA: TGTGCCAGCTCCGAGGACAGGGCCTATGGCTACACCTTC. Its translation: CASSEDRAYGYTF. The full variable domain, its missing parts supplied by reference TRBV18 and TRBJ1-2, is NAGVMQNPRHLVRRRGQEARLRCSPMKGHSHVYWYRQLPEEGLKFMVYLQKENIIDESGMPKERFSAEFPKEGPSILRIQQVVRGDSAAYFCASSEDRAYGYTFGSGTRLTVV.

This sequence joins TRBV10-3 and TRBJ2-7, with 9 bases fitting TRBD1. This CDR3 is 15 amino acids long. Germline V CDR1 and CDR2: ENHRY, SYGVKD. Trimming at V came to 3 bases and at J to 5 bases, leaving 8 bases not matched to a gene. For the CDR3, the DNA is TGTGCCATCAGTGATAGGGACAGGGAAGATGACGAGCAGTACTTC. Its translation: CAISDRDREDDEQYF.

This clone appeared a single time. This chain joins TRBV28 and TRBJ1-2, with a possible D match to TRBD1 (5 bases). The CDR3 is made up of 14 amino acids. V lost 5 bases, J lost 1 base, and 11 bases lay in between. Germline CDR1 is MDHEN and CDR2 is SYDVKM. DNA for the CDR3: TGTGCCAGCAGTGGGGCAGGGAATAACTATGGCTACACCTTC. This sequence encodes CASSGAGNNYGYTF.

The rearrangement links TRBV19 to TRBJ1-5, with D unresolved. The V gene lost 4 bases and the J gene lost 2 bases, with 12 bases spanning the gap. Per the germline V gene, CDR1 is LNHDA and CDR2 is SQIVND (reference sequence). This CDR3 spans 15 amino acids. The CDR3 protein is CASSRQIGGNQPQHF. CDR3 nucleotides: TGTGCCAGTAGTAGGCAAATCGGGGGCAATCAGCCCCAGCATTTT. Drawing the rest from reference TRBV19 and TRBJ1-5, the complete variable domain is DGGITQSPKYLFRKEGQNVTLSCEQNLNHDAMYWYRQDPGQGLRLIYYSQIVNDFQKGDIAEGYSVSREKKESFPLTVTSAQKNPTAFYLCASSRQIGGNQPQHFGDGTRLSIL.

V usage is TRBV11-3 and J usage is TRBJ2-1, with D perhaps matching TRBD2 (6 bases). The germline V gene has CDR1 SGHNT and CDR2 YENEEA. V was trimmed by 1 base and J by 4 bases, leaving 17 bases between them. The CDR3 is 17 residues long. In nucleotides, the CDR3 is TGTGCCAGCAGCTTAGGTATCTCCACGGGGGTTTACAATGAGCAGTTCTTC. Its translation is CASSLGISTGVYNEQFF. Full variable domain (missing parts from reference TRBV11-3 and TRBJ2-1): EAGVVQSPRYKIIEKKQPVAFWCNPISGHNTLYWYLQNLGQGPELLIRYENEEAVDDSQLPKDRFSAERLKGVDSTLKIQPAELGDSAVYLCASSLGISTGVYNEQFFGPGTRLTVL.

Regarding this clone: The same CDR3 can be traced to other DNA sequences in this sample. V and J are TRBV5-1 and TRBJ2-3; 10 bases agree with TRBD2. CDR3 length: 14 amino acids. CDR1 SGHRS and CDR2 YFSETQ come from the germline V gene. The V segment lost 2 bases and the J segment 3 bases; nucleotides outside the gene matches: 0. The CDR3 loop reads CASSLAGGTDTQYF. The CDR3 DNA reads TGCGCCAGCAGCTTAGCGGGGGGGACAGATACGCAGTATTTT.

The chain uses TRBV18 and TRBJ2-2; TRBD1 agrees at 7 bases. Germline lookup yields CDR1 KGHSH and CDR2 LQKENI. J lost 1 base, V lost 4 bases, and 6 bases had no gene match. The length of the CDR3 is 16 residues. CDR3: CASSLKQGLNTGELFF. The DNA for the CDR3 is TGTGCCAGCTCACTAAAACAGGGGTTGAACACCGGGGAGCTGTTTTTT.

J is TRBJ1-6 and V is TRBV6-5; 10 bases agree with TRBD1. Germline-derived CDR1 and CDR2 are MNHEY and SVGAGI. The CDR3 runs 14 residues. Trimming at V came to 4 bases and at J to 8 bases, leaving 2 bases not matched to a gene. CDR3 DNA: TGTGCCAGCAGTTCGGGACAGGGGTATTCACCCCTCCACTTT. Translated, it gives CASSSGQGYSPLHF.

V gene TRBV18 combines with J gene TRBJ1-4; D gene uncertain. Germline V gives CDR1 KGHSH, CDR2 LQKENI. The CDR3 sequence is 13 residues long. The germline V and J ends were trimmed by 6 bases and 6 bases, with 11 bases remaining between them. The CDR3 is CASSRGEDEKLFF. The CDR3 DNA follows: TGTGCCAGCTCCCGTGGGGAGGATGAAAAACTGTTTTTT.

This chain links TRBV14 with TRBJ2-7; 7 positions match TRBD1. This CDR3 spans 13 amino acids. Germline assignment: CDR1 SGHDN and CDR2 FVKESK. Trimming took 6 bases from V and 2 from J; bases not matched to a gene: 4. The CDR3 region is CASRLQGTYEQYF. In DNA, the CDR3 is TGTGCCAGCAGATTACAGGGGACCTACGAGCAGTACTTC.

The V call is TRBV6-6, the J call TRBJ2-3; no firm D call. Trimming took off 2 bases at V and 4 bases at J, with 7 bases between the two ends. Germline loops: CDR1 MNHNY, CDR2 SVGAGI (reference sequence). This CDR3 is 13 amino acids long. The CDR3 here is CASSYERADTQYF. In DNA form, the CDR3 reads TGTGCCAGCAGTTACGAGCGCGCAGATACGCAGTATTTT.

In this sample, this clone turned up a few times. This chain connects TRBV6-5 to TRBJ1-5, with a possible D match to TRBD1 (5 bases). With 5 bases removed from V and 3 bases from J, the gap between germline ends came to 14 bases. This CDR3 has 15 residues. Germline V CDR1 and CDR2: MNHEY, SVGAGI. The DNA of the CDR3 is TGTGCCAGCAGTCGAGACAGCCTCTCCAATCAGCCCCAGCATTTT. It yields the protein CASSRDSLSNQPQHF.

This clone was picked up one time. The V and J genes are TRBV5-4 and TRBJ1-1; D is uncertain. The CDR3 loop spans 14 amino acids. Germline lookup yields CDR1 SGHNT and CDR2 YYREEE (reference sequence). V lost 0 bases and J 1 base, leaving 7 bases between the germline ends. The CDR3 nucleotides are TGTGCCAGCAGCTTGGCCCGAGAGAACACTGAAGCTTTCTTT. Translated: CASSLARENTEAFF.

The chain uses TRBV2 and TRBJ1-1; D unclear. V lost 6 bases and J 4 bases, leaving 12 bases between the germline ends. Germline V gene sequence: CDR1 SNHLY, CDR2 FYNNEI. The CDR3 is 13 amino acids. The CDR3 spells CASRVNGFTEAFF. DNA of the CDR3: TGTGCCAGCAGAGTTAACGGGTTCACTGAAGCTTTCTTT.

In its sample, this clone was seen once. This rearrangement joins TRBV6-4 to TRBJ1-2; 8 bases are a match to TRBD1. The CDR3 is made up of 14 amino acids. CDR1 is MRHNA and CDR2 is SNTAGT in the germline V gene. V shed 2 bases and J 4 bases; nucleotides not matched to a gene: 3. This CDR3 reads CASSDGQGGYGYTF. As DNA, the CDR3 is TGTGCCAGCAGTGACGGACAGGGAGGCTATGGCTACACCTTC.

This clone has a handful of counts. V usage is TRBV7-9 and J usage is TRBJ1-1; D uncertain. The CDR3 runs 11 residues. The V and J ends lost 2 bases and 6 bases respectively, with 4 bases between them. Germline values: CDR1 SEHNR, CDR2 FQNEAQ (reference sequence). CDR3 DNA sequence: TGTGCCAGCAGCTTACTAGCTGAAGCTTTCTTT. Translating it yields CASSLLAEAFF.

This clone was seen ten or more times. The CDR3 nucleotides are TGTGCCAGCAGCCCCGGGGTCCCCCGGGCCGGGGAGCTGTTTTTT. Translated: CASSPGVPRAGELFF. The chain has TRBV5-8 and TRBJ2-2, with D perhaps TRBD2 (5 bases). Germline V gene data show CDR1 as SGHTS and CDR2 as YDEGEE. The CDR3 totals 15 residues. V dropped 4 bases and J dropped 6 bases, with 16 bases sitting between them. The variable domain in full, with the rest retrieved from reference TRBV5-8 and TRBJ2-2, is EAGVTQSPTHLIKTRGQQATLRCSPISGHTSVYWYQQALGLGLQFLLWYDEGEERNRGNFPPRFSGRQFPNYSSELNVNALELEDSALYLCASSPGVPRAGELFFGEGSRLTVL.

The gene calls are TRBV11-3 and TRBJ2-7; D is perhaps TRBD1 (5 bases). Germline V lookup: CDR1 SGHNT, CDR2 YENEEA. This CDR3 region has 14 residues. V lost 1 base to trimming and J lost 3 bases, with 10 bases between them. The CDR3, as DNA: TGTGCCAGCAGCTTAGGACAGTTGTTCTACGAGCAGTACTTC. Its protein is CASSLGQLFYEQYF. The complete variable domain, with remaining parts taken from reference TRBV11-3 and TRBJ2-7, reads EAGVVQSPRYKIIEKKQPVAFWCNPISGHNTLYWYLQNLGQGPELLIRYENEEAVDDSQLPKDRFSAERLKGVDSTLKIQPAELGDSAVYLCASSLGQLFYEQYFGPGTRLTVT.

This clone has only one observation. V is TRBV10-3 and J is TRBJ1-1, with a weak D call TRBD1 (6 bases). Germline CDR1 and CDR2: ENHRY and SYGVKD. CDR3 size: 14 residues. Trimming shortened V by 6 bases and J by 0 bases, and 11 bases separated the two germline ends. The DNA of the CDR3 is TGTGCCATCAGAAGGACAGAGCTGAACACTGAAGCTTTCTTT. The encoded protein is CAIRRTELNTEAFF.